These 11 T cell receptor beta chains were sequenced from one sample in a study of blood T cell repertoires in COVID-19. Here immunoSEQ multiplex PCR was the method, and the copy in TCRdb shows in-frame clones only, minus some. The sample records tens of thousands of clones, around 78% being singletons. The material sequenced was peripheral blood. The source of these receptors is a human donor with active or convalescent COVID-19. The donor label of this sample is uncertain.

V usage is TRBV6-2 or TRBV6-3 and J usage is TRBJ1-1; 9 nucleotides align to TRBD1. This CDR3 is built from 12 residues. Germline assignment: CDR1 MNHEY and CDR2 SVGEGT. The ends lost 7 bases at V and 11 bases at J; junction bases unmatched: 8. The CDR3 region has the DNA TGTGCCAGCACCCCGACAGGGGGAAAGGCTTTCTTT. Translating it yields CASTPTGGKAFF.

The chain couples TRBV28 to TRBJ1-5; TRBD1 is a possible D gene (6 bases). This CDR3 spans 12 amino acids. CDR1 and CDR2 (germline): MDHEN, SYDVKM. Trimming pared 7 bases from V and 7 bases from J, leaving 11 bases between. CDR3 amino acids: CASTETGQPQHF. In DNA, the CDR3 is TGTGCCAGCACTGAGACAGGACAGCCCCAGCATTTT.

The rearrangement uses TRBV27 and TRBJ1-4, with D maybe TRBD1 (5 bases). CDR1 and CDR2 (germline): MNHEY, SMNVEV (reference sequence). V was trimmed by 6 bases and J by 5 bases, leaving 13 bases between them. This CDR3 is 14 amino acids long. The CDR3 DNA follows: TGTGCCAGCAGCCCCAGGGCGAGAAATGAAAAACTGTTTTTT. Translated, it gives CASSPRARNEKLFF.

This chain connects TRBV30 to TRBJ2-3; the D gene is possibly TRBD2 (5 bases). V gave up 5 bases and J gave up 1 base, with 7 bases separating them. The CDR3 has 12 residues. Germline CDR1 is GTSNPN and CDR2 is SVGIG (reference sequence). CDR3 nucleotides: TGTGCCTGGCGGGAAGGCACAGATACGCAGTATTTT. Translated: CAWREGTDTQYF.

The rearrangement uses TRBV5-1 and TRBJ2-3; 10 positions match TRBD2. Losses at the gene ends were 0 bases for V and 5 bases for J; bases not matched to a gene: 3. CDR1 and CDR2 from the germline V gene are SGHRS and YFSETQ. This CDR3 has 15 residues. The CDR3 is CASSLAASGRDTQYF. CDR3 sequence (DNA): TGCGCCAGCAGCTTGGCTGCTAGCGGGAGAGATACGCAGTATTTT. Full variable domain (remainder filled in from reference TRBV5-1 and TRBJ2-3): KAGVTQTPRYLIKTRGQQVTLSCSPISGHRSVSWYQQTPGQGLQFLFEYFSETQRNKGNFPGRFSGRQFSNSRSEMNVSTLELGDSALYLCASSLAASGRDTQYFGPGTRLTVL.

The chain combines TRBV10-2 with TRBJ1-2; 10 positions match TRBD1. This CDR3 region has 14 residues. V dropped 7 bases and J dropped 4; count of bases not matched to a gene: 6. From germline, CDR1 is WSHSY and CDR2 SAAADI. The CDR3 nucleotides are TGCGCCAGCAATGACAGGGGGCGCGCCTATGGCTACACCTTC. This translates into CASNDRGRAYGYTF.

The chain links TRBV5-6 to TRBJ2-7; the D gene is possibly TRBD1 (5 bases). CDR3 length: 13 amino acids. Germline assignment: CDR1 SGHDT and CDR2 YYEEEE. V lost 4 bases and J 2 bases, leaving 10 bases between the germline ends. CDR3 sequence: CASSLRQTYEQYF. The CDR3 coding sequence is TGTGCCAGCAGCCTCCGACAGACCTACGAGCAGTACTTC.

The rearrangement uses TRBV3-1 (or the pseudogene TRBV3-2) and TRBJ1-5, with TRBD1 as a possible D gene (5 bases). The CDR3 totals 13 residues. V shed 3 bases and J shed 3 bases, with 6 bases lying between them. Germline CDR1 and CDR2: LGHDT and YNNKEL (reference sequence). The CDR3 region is CASSQGPNQPQHF. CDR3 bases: TGTGCCAGCAGCCAGGGGCCCAATCAGCCCCAGCATTTT.

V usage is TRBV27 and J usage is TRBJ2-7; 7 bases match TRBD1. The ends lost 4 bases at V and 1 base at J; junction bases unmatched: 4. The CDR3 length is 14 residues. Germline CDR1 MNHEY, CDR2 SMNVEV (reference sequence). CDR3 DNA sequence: TGTGCCAGCAGTTCCGAGACAGGGTCCTACGAGCAGTACTTC. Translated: CASSSETGSYEQYF.

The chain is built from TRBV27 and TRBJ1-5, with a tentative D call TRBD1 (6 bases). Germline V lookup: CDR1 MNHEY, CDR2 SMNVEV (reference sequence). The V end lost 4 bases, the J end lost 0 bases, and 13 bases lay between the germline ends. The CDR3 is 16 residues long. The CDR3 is CASSSRLDSSNQPQHF. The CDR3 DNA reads TGTGCCAGCAGTTCCCGCCTGGACAGTAGCAATCAGCCCCAGCATTTT.

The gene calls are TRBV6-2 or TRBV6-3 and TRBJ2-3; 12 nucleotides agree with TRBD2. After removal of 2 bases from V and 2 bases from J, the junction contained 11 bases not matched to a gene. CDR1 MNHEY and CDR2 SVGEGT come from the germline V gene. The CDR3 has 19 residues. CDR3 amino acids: CASSYHPGTSGYSTDTQYF. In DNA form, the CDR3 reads TGTGCCAGCAGTTACCATCCGGGGACTAGCGGGTACTCCACAGATACGCAGTATTTT.